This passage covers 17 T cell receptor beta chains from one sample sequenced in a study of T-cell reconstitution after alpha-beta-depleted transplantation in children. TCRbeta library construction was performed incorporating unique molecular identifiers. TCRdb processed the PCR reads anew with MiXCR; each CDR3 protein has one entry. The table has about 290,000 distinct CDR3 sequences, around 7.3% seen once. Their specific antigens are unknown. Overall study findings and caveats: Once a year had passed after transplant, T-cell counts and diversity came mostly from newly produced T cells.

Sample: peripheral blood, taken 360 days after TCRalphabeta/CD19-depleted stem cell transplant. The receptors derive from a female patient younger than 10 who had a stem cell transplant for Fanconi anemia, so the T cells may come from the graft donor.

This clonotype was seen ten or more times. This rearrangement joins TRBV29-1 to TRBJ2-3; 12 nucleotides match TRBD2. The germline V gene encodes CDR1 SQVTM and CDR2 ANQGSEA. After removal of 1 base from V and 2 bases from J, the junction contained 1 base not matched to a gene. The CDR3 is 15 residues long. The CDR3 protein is CSVEGLAGVTDTQYF. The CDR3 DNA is TGCAGCGTTGAAGGACTAGCGGGGGTCACAGATACGCAGTATTTT.

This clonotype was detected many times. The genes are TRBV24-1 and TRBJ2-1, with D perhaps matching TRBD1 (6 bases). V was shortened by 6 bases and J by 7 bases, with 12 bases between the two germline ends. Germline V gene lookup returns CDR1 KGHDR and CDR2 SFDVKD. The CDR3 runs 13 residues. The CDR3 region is CATSRGRGNEQFF. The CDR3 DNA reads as TGTGCCACCAGTAGGGGGAGAGGAAATGAGCAGTTCTTC.

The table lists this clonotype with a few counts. The CDR3 DNA follows: TGTGCCAGCAGCTTTATGTTAATCACAGATACGCAGTATTTT. Translation gives CASSFMLITDTQYF. J is TRBJ2-3 and V is TRBV5-5; D not resolved. The ends were cut back, 2 bases at V and 2 bases at J, with 9 bases in the middle. The CDR3 length is 14 residues. Germline-derived CDR1 and CDR2 are SGHKS and YYEKEE (reference sequence).

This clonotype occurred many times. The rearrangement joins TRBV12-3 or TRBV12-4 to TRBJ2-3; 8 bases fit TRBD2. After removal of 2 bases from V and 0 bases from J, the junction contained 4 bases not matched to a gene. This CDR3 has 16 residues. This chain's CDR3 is CASSLTPSGSTDTQYF. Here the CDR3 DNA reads TGTGCCAGCAGTTTAACCCCTAGCGGGAGCACAGATACGCAGTATTTT.

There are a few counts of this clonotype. CDR3 sequence: CSAREGSGLEAFF. The CDR3 coding sequence is TGCAGTGCTAGAGAGGGGTCGGGCCTTGAAGCTTTCTTT. The chain uses TRBV20-1 and TRBJ1-1; D is unresolved. Germline V lookup: CDR1 DFQATT, CDR2 SNEGSKA (reference sequence). The V end lost 0 bases, the J end lost 7 bases, and 12 bases lay between the germline ends. CDR3 size: 13 residues.

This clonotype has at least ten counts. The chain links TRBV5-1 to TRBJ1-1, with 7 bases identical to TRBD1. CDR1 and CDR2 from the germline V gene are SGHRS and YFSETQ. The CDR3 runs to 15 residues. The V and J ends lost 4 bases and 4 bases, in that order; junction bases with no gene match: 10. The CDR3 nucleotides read TGCGCCAGCAGCCCGAATACAGGGGTTGTCACTGAAGCTTTCTTT. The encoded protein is CASSPNTGVVTEAFF.

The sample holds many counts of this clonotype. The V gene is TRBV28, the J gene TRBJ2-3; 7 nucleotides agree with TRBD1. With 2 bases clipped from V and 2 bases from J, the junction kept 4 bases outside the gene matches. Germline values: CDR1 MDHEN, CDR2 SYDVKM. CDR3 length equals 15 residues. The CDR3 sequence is CASSLRGTVTDTQYF. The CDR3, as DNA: TGTGCCAGCAGTTTACGTGGGACAGTCACAGATACGCAGTATTTT.

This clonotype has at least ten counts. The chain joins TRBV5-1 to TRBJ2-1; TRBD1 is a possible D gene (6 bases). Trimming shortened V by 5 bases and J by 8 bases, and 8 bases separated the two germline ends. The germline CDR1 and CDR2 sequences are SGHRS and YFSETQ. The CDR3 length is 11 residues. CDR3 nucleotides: TGCGCCAGCAGACAGGGTTATGAGCAGTTCTTC. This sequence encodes CASRQGYEQFF. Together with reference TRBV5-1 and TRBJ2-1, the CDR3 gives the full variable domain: KAGVTQTPRYLIKTRGQQVTLSCSPISGHRSVSWYQQTPGQGLQFLFEYFSETQRNKGNFPGRFSGRQFSNSRSEMNVSTLELGDSALYLCASRQGYEQFFGPGTRLTVL.

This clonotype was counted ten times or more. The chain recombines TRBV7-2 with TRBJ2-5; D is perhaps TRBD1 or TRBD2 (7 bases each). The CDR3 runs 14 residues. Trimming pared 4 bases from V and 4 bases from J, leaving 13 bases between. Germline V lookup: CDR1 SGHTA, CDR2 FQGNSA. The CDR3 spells CASSSGRGRETQYF. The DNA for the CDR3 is TGTGCCAGCAGCTCTGGGAGGGGGCGAGAGACCCAGTACTTC. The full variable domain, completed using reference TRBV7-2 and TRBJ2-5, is GAGVSQSPSNKVTEKGKDVELRCDPISGHTALYWYRQSLGQGLEFLIYFQGNSAPDKSGLPSDRFSAERTGGSVSTLTIQRTQQEDSAVYLCASSSGRGRETQYFGPGTRLLVL.

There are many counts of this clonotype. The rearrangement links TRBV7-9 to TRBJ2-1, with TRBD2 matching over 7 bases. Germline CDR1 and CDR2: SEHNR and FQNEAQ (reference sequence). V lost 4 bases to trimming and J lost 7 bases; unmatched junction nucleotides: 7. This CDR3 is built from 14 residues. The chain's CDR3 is CASSWGLSRNEQFF. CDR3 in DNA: TGTGCCAGCAGCTGGGGACTAAGTCGTAATGAGCAGTTCTTC. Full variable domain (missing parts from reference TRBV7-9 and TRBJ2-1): DTGVSQNPRHKITKRGQNVTFRCDPISEHNRLYWYRQTLGQGPEFLTYFQNEAQLEKSRLLSDRFSAERPKGSFSTLEIQRTEQGDSAMYLCASSWGLSRNEQFFGPGTRLTVL.

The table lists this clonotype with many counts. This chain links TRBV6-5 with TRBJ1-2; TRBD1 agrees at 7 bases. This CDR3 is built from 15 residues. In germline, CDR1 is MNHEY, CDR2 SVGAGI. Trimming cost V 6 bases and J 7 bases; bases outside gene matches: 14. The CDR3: CASSYGIDRAGGYTF. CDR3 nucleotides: TGTGCCAGCAGCTACGGGATCGACAGGGCGGGTGGCTACACCTTC.

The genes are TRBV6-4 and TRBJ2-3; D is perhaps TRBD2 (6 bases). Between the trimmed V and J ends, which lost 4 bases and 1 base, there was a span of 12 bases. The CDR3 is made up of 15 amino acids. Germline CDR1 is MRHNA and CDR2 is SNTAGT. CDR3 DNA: TGTGCCAGCAGTGCCCTCGGGGGTGGCACAGATACGCAGTATTTT. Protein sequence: CASSALGGGTDTQYF.

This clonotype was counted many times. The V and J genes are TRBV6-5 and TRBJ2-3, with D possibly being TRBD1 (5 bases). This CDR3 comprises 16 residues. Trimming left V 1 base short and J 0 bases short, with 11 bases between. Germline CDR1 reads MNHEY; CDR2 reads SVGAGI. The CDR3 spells CASSYLWQGSTDTQYF. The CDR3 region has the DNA TGTGCCAGCAGTTACTTATGGCAGGGTAGCACAGATACGCAGTATTTT.

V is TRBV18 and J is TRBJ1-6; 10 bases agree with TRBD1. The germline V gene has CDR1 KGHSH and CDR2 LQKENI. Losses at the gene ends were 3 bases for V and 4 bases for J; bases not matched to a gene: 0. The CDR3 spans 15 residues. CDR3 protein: CASSPGQGYNSPLHF. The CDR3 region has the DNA TGTGCCAGCTCACCGGGACAGGGGTATAATTCACCCCTCCACTTT.

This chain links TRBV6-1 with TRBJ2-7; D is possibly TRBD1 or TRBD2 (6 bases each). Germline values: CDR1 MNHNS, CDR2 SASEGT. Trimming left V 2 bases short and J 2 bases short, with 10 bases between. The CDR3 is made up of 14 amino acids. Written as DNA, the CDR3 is TGTGCCAGCAGTGAAAAGGGGGGAGCCTACGAGCAGTACTTC. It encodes CASSEKGGAYEQYF.

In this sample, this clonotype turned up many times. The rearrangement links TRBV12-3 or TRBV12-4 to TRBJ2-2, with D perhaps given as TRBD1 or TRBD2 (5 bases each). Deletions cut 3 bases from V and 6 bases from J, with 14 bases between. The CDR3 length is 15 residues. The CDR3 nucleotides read TGTGCCAGCAGTTTTGAGGGGCTAGTAGCCGGGGAGCTGTTTTTT. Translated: CASSFEGLVAGELFF.

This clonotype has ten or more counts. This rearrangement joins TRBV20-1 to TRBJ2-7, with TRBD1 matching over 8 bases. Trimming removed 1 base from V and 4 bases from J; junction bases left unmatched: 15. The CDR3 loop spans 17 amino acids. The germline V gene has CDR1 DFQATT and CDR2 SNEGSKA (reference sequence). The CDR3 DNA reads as TGCAGTGCTAGAGGCCAGGGGGCGGCTAGCTCGCAGTACGAGCAGTACTTC. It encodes CSARGQGAASSQYEQYF.